These 29 T cell receptor beta chains were all obtained from the same sample, sequenced in a study of metastatic and nonmetastatic thyroid tumors. TCRdb re-analyzed the PCR reads through MiXCR. The table includes about 39,000 clones, approximately 17% detected once. No treatment of any kind had been given to any patient before thyroid surgery. The sample consisted of tumor tissue. Receptors originate from a female donor with papillary thyroid cancer or a benign thyroid nodule (not recorded which). Some clones in this sample may be carry-over from other donors' samples.

This clone was seen ten or more times. CDR3 bases: TGTGCCAGCAGCCAAGATTGGCAGGAGGTAAATTCACCCCTCCACTTT. It codes for CASSQDWQEVNSPLHF. The J gene is TRBJ1-6, the V gene TRBV4-2, with D unresolved. The CDR3 consists of 16 residues. The germline V gene has CDR1 LGHNA and CDR2 YNFKEQ. With 0 bases removed from V and 7 bases from J, the gap between germline ends came to 13 bases.

The CDR3 is CAIIGRGPNYGYTF. CDR3 in DNA: TGTGCCATCATTGGCCGGGGTCCTAACTATGGCTACACCTTC. The chain is built from TRBV10-3 and TRBJ1-2; D not certain. Germline CDR1 is ENHRY and CDR2 is SYGVKD. CDR3 length: 14 amino acids. The germline V and J ends were trimmed by 7 bases and 0 bases, with 12 bases remaining between them.

The table lists this clone with a few counts. The V call is TRBV18, the J call TRBJ2-3; D may be TRBD1 or TRBD2 (5 bases each). The V and J ends lost 3 bases and 1 base respectively, with 14 bases between them. CDR1 is KGHSH and CDR2 is LQKENI in the germline V gene. This CDR3 is 16 amino acids long. The CDR3 here is CASSPSRDRGTDTQYF. The CDR3 DNA reads TGTGCCAGCTCACCTAGCCGGGACCGAGGCACAGATACGCAGTATTTT.

This clone was found many times. This chain uses TRBV30 with TRBJ1-2; D remains unclear. V dropped 5 bases and J dropped 8 bases, with 15 bases sitting between them. The germline gives CDR1 GTSNPN, CDR2 SVGIG (reference sequence). This CDR3 contains 12 residues. The CDR3 protein is CAWARFLGGYTF. CDR3 DNA: TGTGCCTGGGCCCGATTTCTAGGGGGCTACACCTTC.

This sequence joins TRBV30 and TRBJ1-5; TRBD1 is a possible D gene (5 bases). Germline CDR1 is GTSNPN and CDR2 is SVGIG (reference sequence). Trimming stripped 1 base from V and 0 bases from J, with 13 bases between. The CDR3 is 16 residues long. CDR3 sequence (DNA): TGTGCCTGGAGTGGTAGGGGACTGCTTAGCAATCAGCCCCAGCATTTT. Residues: CAWSGRGLLSNQPQHF.

This clone was counted a few times. V and J are TRBV19 and TRBJ1-5, with 7 nucleotides matching TRBD1. Germline CDR1 LNHDA, CDR2 SQIVND (reference sequence). The ends lost 7 bases at V and 6 bases at J; junction bases unmatched: 6. The CDR3 is 13 amino acids. CDR3: CASTDREGQPQHF. The CDR3 DNA is TGTGCCAGTACCGACAGGGAAGGTCAGCCCCAGCATTTT.

This clone has ten or more counts. The CDR3 bases are TGTGCCAGCAGCAGCGGGACGAGGTATGGCTACACCTTC. Its protein product is CASSSGTRYGYTF. This sequence joins TRBV3-1 and TRBJ1-2; TRBD1 might be the D (5 bases). This CDR3 has 13 amino acids. V was shortened by 5 bases and J by 5 bases, with 12 bases between the two germline ends. Germline CDR1 LGHDT, CDR2 YNNKEL (reference sequence).

Of note for this clone: This may stem from a read error, because a much larger clone lies one nucleotide away. The same CDR3 also results from other DNA sequences found in this sample. The chain links TRBV7-6 to TRBJ2-5, with D maybe TRBD2 (5 bases). The CDR3 is 16 amino acids. The ends were cut back, 2 bases at V and 5 bases at J, with 18 bases in the middle. The germline V gene has CDR1 SGHVS and CDR2 FNYEAQ. CDR3 amino acids: CASSLTASRPGETQYF. The CDR3 DNA is TGTGCCAGCAGCTTAACGGCTTCCCGCCCGGGGGAGACCCAGTACTTC.

Ten or more counts support this clone. This specimen includes other DNA sequences encoding the same CDR3. V usage is TRBV6-1 and J usage is TRBJ2-7; tentatively, D is TRBD1 (5 bases). The V and J ends lost 3 bases and 0 bases respectively, with 6 bases between them. Germline V gene sequence: CDR1 MNHNS, CDR2 SASEGT. The CDR3 sequence is 13 residues long. In nucleotides, the CDR3 is TGTGCCAGCAGTGAGACAGCCTCCTACGAGCAGTACTTC. Its translation: CASSETASYEQYF.

This clone showed up many times. In the same sample, other DNA sequences code for this CDR3. The chain links TRBV9 to TRBJ2-5, with 8 bases that match TRBD2. In germline, CDR1 is SGDLS, CDR2 YYNGEE. Losses at the gene ends were 4 bases for V and 5 bases for J; bases not matched to a gene: 13. The CDR3 runs 16 residues. CDR3 protein: CASSRRIGGAAETQYF. The CDR3, as DNA: TGTGCCAGCAGCCGAAGAATCGGGGGGGCCGCGGAGACCCAGTACTTC.

This clone was counted at least ten times. The chain joins TRBV13 to TRBJ1-4; 8 bases are a match to TRBD1. The V gene's germline CDR1 is PRHDT and CDR2 FYEKMQ (reference sequence). The CDR3 has 18 amino acids. The V and J ends lost 1 base and 8 bases, in that order; junction bases with no gene match: 15. DNA for the CDR3: TGTGCCAGCAGCTTAGTCCCAGGGGGCTGGGCCAGGAGAGAAAAACTGTTTTTT. Translation: CASSLVPGGWARREKLFF.

This chain connects TRBV30 to TRBJ2-5; D call uncertain. V dropped 0 bases and J dropped 9 bases, with 14 bases sitting between them. The CDR3 has 13 amino acids. Germline CDR1 reads GTSNPN; CDR2 reads SVGIG (reference sequence). This chain's CDR3 is CAWSVGGETAQYF. CDR3 bases: TGTGCCTGGAGTGTAGGCGGCGAGACGGCCCAGTACTTC.

This clone came up a few times. A single base separates this from a much larger clone, so it may be a read error. The same CDR3 can be traced to other DNA sequences in this sample. The chain combines TRBV2 with TRBJ2-5; D call uncertain. This CDR3 is 11 amino acids long. V was pared by 4 bases and J by 4 bases, with 4 bases between. Germline CDR1 and CDR2: SNHLY and FYNNEI. CDR3 sequence reads: CASSVGETQYF. CDR3 sequence (DNA): TGTGCCAGCAGTGTTGGAGAGACCCAGTACTTC.

This clone showed up many times. The rearrangement uses TRBV6-5 and TRBJ1-1; D not certain. CDR1 is MNHEY, CDR2 SVGAGI, per germline. Trimming pared 2 bases from V and 4 bases from J, leaving 2 bases between. This CDR3 has 11 residues. The DNA of the CDR3 is TGTGCCAGCAGTTACGGCACTGAAGCTTTCTTT. Amino acid sequence: CASSYGTEAFF.

The table lists this clone with many counts. This sequence joins TRBV20-1 and TRBJ2-5; perhaps TRBD1 as D (5 bases). This CDR3 contains 15 residues. In germline, CDR1 is DFQATT, CDR2 SNEGSKA (reference sequence). The V and J ends lost 0 bases and 5 bases respectively, with 16 bases between them. The CDR3 DNA follows: TGCAGTGCTAGAGATCCCAACATAGGGGTGGAGACCCAGTACTTC. It translates to CSARDPNIGVETQYF.

The V gene is TRBV11-2, the J gene TRBJ2-1; D remains ambiguous. The V end lost 4 bases, the J end lost 7 bases, and 17 bases lay between the germline ends. Germline CDR1 reads SGHAT; CDR2 reads FQNNGV. The CDR3 runs 15 residues. CDR3 nucleotide sequence: TGTGCCAGCAGCTCCCAGGTCGGTAGTGGAAATGAGCAGTTCTTC. Translation: CASSSQVGSGNEQFF.

Many counts were recorded for this clone. The V call is TRBV7-9, the J call TRBJ1-4; D unresolved. The ends were cut back, 5 bases at V and 8 bases at J, with 18 bases in the middle. Germline V CDR1 and CDR2: SEHNR, FQNEAQ (reference sequence). This CDR3 region has 15 residues. As DNA, the CDR3 is TGTGCCAGCAGCAAAACAGTAGGGCTGGGCGAAAAACTGTTTTTT. As protein: CASSKTVGLGEKLFF.

The rearrangement uses TRBV7-3 and TRBJ2-7, with D unclear. The V gene's germline CDR1 is SGHTA and CDR2 FQGTGA. The CDR3 is made up of 15 amino acids. Trimming pared 5 bases from V and 2 bases from J, leaving 16 bases between. The CDR3 region is CASSEDIGSAYEQYF. CDR3 sequence (DNA): TGTGCCAGCAGCGAGGATATTGGGTCTGCCTACGAGCAGTACTTC.

This clone came up many times. The V and J genes are TRBV7-2 and TRBJ2-1; D not certain. The V gene's germline CDR1 is SGHTA and CDR2 FQGNSA. Trimming pared 4 bases from V and 9 bases from J, leaving 7 bases between. This CDR3 contains 11 residues. CDR3: CASSSSVEQFF. CDR3 nucleotide sequence: TGTGCCAGCAGCTCGAGCGTTGAGCAGTTCTTC. The full variable domain, rest sourced from reference TRBV7-2 and TRBJ2-1, is GAGVSQSPSNKVTEKGKDVELRCDPISGHTALYWYRQSLGQGLEFLIYFQGNSAPDKSGLPSDRFSAERTGGSVSTLTIQRTQQEDSAVYLCASSSSVEQFFGPGTRLTVL.

This clone was seen many times. In DNA, the CDR3 is TGTGCCAGCAGGCAGTCGAGGGGTGTAAGGAAATCACCCCTCCACTTT. This sequence encodes CASRQSRGVRKSPLHF. This chain uses TRBV2 with TRBJ1-6; D might be TRBD1 (5 bases). The CDR3 contains 16 residues. The V gene's germline CDR1 is SNHLY and CDR2 FYNNEI. Trimming shortened V by 6 bases and J by 10 bases, and 22 bases separated the two germline ends.

V and J are TRBV11-1 and TRBJ2-1, with D tentatively TRBD1 (6 bases). This CDR3 comprises 15 residues. Trimming cost V 5 bases and J 12 bases, with 23 bases left between them. The germline CDR1 and CDR2 sequences are SGHAT and FQDESV (reference sequence). The CDR3 is CASSPGTGSRGGQFF. As DNA, the CDR3 is TGTGCCAGCAGCCCCGGTACAGGGTCACGGGGTGGGCAGTTCTTC.

This clone was counted a few times. A read error may explain this, as a much larger clone is one base away. This rearrangement joins TRBV5-5 to TRBJ1-6; D is ambiguous. CDR3 length: 13 amino acids. CDR1 and CDR2 from the germline V gene are SGHKS and YYEKEE (reference sequence). CDR3 region: CTSVFTDNSPLHF. CDR3 nucleotides: TGTACCAGCGTTTTTACCGATAATTCACCCCTCCACTTT. Supplemented by reference TRBV5-5 and TRBJ1-6, the full variable domain reads DAGVTQSPTHLIKTRGQQVTLRCSPISGHKSVSWYQQVLGQGPQFIFQYYEKEERGRGNFPDRFSARQFPNYSSELNVNALLLGDSALYLCTSVFTDNSPLHFGNGTRLTVT.

This clone was detected only a few times. This rearrangement joins TRBV5-1 to TRBJ2-4; 10 nucleotides align to TRBD2. The V and J ends lost 4 bases and 0 bases, in that order; junction bases with no gene match: 19. This CDR3 is 21 amino acids long. In germline, CDR1 is SGHRS, CDR2 YFSETQ. Here the CDR3 reads CASSPSFGLAGVLGAKNIQYF. The DNA for the CDR3 is TGCGCCAGCAGCCCCTCCTTTGGCCTAGCGGGAGTTTTGGGAGCCAAAAACATTCAGTACTTC. Full variable domain (remainder filled in from reference TRBV5-1 and TRBJ2-4): KAGVTQTPRYLIKTRGQQVTLSCSPISGHRSVSWYQQTPGQGLQFLFEYFSETQRNKGNFPGRFSGRQFSNSRSEMNVSTLELGDSALYLCASSPSFGLAGVLGAKNIQYFGAGTRLSVL.

The chain is built from TRBV10-2 and TRBJ2-7; TRBD1 is a possible D gene (6 bases). The CDR3 length is 13 residues. V dropped 5 bases and J dropped 0 bases, with 8 bases sitting between them. CDR1 and CDR2 (germline): WSHSY, SAAADI. The DNA of the CDR3 is TGCGCCAGCAGTTGGGACACCTCCTACGAGCAGTACTTC. Its protein product is CASSWDTSYEQYF.

There are many counts of this clone. The chain carries TRBV9 and TRBJ2-3; the D call may be TRBD1 or TRBD2 (5 bases each). The V gene's germline CDR1 is SGDLS and CDR2 YYNGEE. CDR3 size: 16 residues. Trimming removed 3 bases from V and 6 bases from J, with 20 bases in between. In DNA, the CDR3 is TGTGCCAGCAGCGAGGGAACCGGGACCACTGGGGATACGCAGTATTTT. This sequence encodes CASSEGTGTTGDTQYF.

This clone turned up a few times. A read error may account for a junction end that differs from germline. This chain joins TRBV4-1 and TRBJ1-1; D gene uncertain. Per the germline V gene, CDR1 is MGHRA and CDR2 is YSYEKL. This CDR3 is 14 amino acids long. The CDR3 nucleotides are TGCGCCAGCAGCCAAGCAGTCATGAACACTGGAGCTTTCTTT. Its translation: CASSQAVMNTGAFF.

This clone came up many times. In nucleotides, the CDR3 is TGTGCCAGCTCATCCGGACTAGCGGGGGGCAAAAATGAGCAGTTCTTC. Amino acids: CASSSGLAGGKNEQFF. The J gene is TRBJ2-1, the V gene TRBV18; TRBD2 matches at 14 bases. V lost 5 bases, J lost 7 bases, and 7 bases stayed unmatched. This CDR3 has 16 residues. Germline loops: CDR1 KGHSH, CDR2 LQKENI.

As for this clone: Possible read error: a much larger clone is one base away. The genes are TRBV3-1 and TRBJ2-1; D may correspond to TRBD1 or TRBD2 (6 bases each). This CDR3 region has 14 residues. Germline assignment: CDR1 LGHDT and CDR2 YNNKEL (reference sequence). Trimming shortened V by 3 bases and J by 5 bases, and 11 bases separated the two germline ends. This chain's CDR3 is CASSHLRDNNEQFF. As DNA, the CDR3 is TGTGCCAGCAGCCATTTGCGGGACAACAATGAGCAGTTCTTC.

The chain links TRBV3-1 to TRBJ2-7; D is unclear. The CDR3 has 12 amino acids. Trimming removed 5 bases at V and 10 bases at J, with 15 bases between. Germline V gives CDR1 LGHDT, CDR2 YNNKEL (reference sequence). The CDR3 region is CASSSVHPDQYF. In DNA, the CDR3 is TGTGCCAGCAGCTCGGTACACCCCGATCAGTACTTC.